This T cell receptor (beta chain) was obtained from a study of cytomegalovirus exposure and HLA in healthy donors. Across the whole study: As an earlier analysis found, roughly 170 million T cells yielded 95 million to 130 million unique TCR beta sequences.

PCR amplification relied on 60 Vbeta primers (plus 13 Jbeta primers). Only in-frame clones appear in the TCRdb table, and some are missing; sequencing was by immunoSEQ multiplex PCR. Here the sample spans under 150,000 clones, roughly 79% being singletons. General study findings and limits: In a later analysis, common viral pathogens appeared linked to several of the most significant clusters. Certain sequence variants were highly shared and formed a cluster, and this cluster was likely a sequencing artifact.

This clone was detected a few times. Its antigen is not identified. This same CDR3 is encoded by further DNA sequences in the sample. The CDR3 is made up of 15 amino acids. The V segment lost 2 bases and the J segment 2 bases; nucleotides outside the gene matches: 0. Germline CDR1 reads MNHNS; CDR2 reads SASEGT. The TCR originated in a boy younger than 10 in good health and CMV-seronegative. Input material: PBMCs. The rearrangement uses TRBV6-1 and TRBJ2-5; 12 bases align to TRBD2. Here the CDR3 reads CASSELAGGQETQYF. The CDR3 DNA reads as TGTGCCAGCAGTGAACTAGCGGGGGGGCAAGAGACCCAGTACTTC.